Below, one T cell receptor (beta chain) is given with its context. As yet, its antigen is unknown. This entry comes from a study of vaccination effects on CD4 cells after COVID-19. Findings and caveats of the study: By a late point after vaccination, infection- and vaccine-induced clones had shrunk markedly through clonal contraction.

Assay: immunoSEQ multiplex PCR; the TCRdb copy retains only in-frame clones and omits some. The top ten clones hold nearly 10% of a sample with around 14,000 clones, approximately 72% of them seen once. The CDR3 sequence is 14 residues long. The V and J ends lost 6 bases and 4 bases respectively, with 13 bases between them. Per germline, CDR1 MNHEY and CDR2 SVGAGI. CD4+ T cells specific for antigen were expanded with viral peptide pools by the ViraFEST assay before sequencing. CD4+ T cells were isolated after around 10 days of culture. Each participant was administered two doses of either the BNT162b2 or the mRNA-1273 vaccine. They grew approximately 2.1 million PBMC in each well, adding 9.5 to 10 IU/ml IL-2 and about 9.9 ug/ml peptides.

This TCR derives from a human donor who received a COVID-19 vaccine. The J gene is TRBJ1-5, the V gene TRBV6-5, with D unresolved. Source: CD4+ T cells from PBMCs cultured with SARS-CoV-2 spike peptides, taken after COVID-19 vaccination. The CDR3 reads CASSGRGWNQPQHF. CDR3 coding DNA: TGTGCCAGCAGCGGCCGCGGGTGGAATCAGCCCCAGCATTTT.